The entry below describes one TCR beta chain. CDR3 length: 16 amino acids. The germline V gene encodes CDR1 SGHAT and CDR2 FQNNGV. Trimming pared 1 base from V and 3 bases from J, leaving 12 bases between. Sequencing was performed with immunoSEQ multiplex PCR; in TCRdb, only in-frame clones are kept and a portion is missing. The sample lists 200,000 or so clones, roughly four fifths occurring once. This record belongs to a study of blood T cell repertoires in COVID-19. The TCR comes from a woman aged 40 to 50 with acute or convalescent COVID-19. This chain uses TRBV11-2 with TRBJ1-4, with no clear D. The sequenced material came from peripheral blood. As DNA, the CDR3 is TGTGCCAGCAGCTTAGTCGGAGGGCCCTCTAATGAAAAACTGTTTTTT. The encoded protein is CASSLVGGPSNEKLFF.